Given below is one TCR beta chain in context. What it recognizes is unknown. Trimming pared 7 bases from V and 9 bases from J, leaving 16 bases between. This CDR3 is 14 amino acids long. The germline CDR1 and CDR2 sequences are MNHNS and SASEGT. The data were produced by immunoSEQ multiplex PCR, yet TCRdb's version contains in-frame clones alone and is incomplete. Counted here are about 18,000 clones, roughly 90% occurring once; the ten biggest clones make up around 1.7%. This sample was included in a study of lymphopenia after photon versus proton radiotherapy. Broader study findings: Under photons, naive T cells and diversity fell while effector/memory populations rose.

This specimen was peripheral blood, taken from a patient treated with photon-based radiotherapy. This chain joins TRBV6-1 and TRBJ1-6; D might be TRBD1 (6 bases). This TCR was sampled from a middle-aged woman with cholangiocarcinoma. The DNA of the CDR3 is TGTGCCAGCACCCCGGGACACTTCGCTTCACCCCTCCACTTT. This gives the protein CASTPGHFASPLHF.